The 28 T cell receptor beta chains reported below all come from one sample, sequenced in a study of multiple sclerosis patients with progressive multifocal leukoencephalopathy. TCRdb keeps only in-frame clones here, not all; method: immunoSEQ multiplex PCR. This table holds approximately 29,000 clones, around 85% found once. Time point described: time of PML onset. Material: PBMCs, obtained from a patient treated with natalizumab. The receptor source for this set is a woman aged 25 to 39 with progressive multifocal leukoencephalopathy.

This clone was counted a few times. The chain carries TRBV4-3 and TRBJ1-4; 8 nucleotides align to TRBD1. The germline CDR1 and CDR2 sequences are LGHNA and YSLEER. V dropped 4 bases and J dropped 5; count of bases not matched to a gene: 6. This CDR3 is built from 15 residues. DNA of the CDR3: TGCGCCAGCAGCCCCGGACAGGGTGGGAATGAAAAACTGTTTTTT. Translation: CASSPGQGGNEKLFF.

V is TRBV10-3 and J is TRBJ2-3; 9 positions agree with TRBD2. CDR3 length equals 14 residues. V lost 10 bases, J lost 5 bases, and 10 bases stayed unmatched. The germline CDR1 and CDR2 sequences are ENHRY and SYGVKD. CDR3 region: CATHERGAGDTQYF. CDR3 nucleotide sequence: TGTGCCACCCACGAGCGGGGGGCTGGAGATACGCAGTATTTT.

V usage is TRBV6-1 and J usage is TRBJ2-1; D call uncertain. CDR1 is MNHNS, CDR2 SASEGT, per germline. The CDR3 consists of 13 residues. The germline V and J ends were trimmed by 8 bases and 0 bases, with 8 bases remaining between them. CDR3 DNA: TGTGCCAGCGGGGAACACTCCTACAATGAGCAGTTCTTC. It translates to CASGEHSYNEQFF.

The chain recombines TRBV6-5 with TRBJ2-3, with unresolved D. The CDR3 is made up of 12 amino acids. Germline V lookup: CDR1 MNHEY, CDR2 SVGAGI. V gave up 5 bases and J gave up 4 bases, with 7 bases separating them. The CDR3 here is CASSQRADTQYF. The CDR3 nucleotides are TGTGCCAGCAGTCAAAGGGCAGATACGCAGTATTTT.

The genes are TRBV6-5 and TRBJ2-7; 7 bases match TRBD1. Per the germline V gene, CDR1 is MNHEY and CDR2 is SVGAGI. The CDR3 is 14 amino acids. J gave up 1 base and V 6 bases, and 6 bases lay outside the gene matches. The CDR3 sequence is CASRAWDSSYEQYF. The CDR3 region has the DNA TGTGCCAGCAGAGCCTGGGACAGTTCCTACGAGCAGTACTTC.

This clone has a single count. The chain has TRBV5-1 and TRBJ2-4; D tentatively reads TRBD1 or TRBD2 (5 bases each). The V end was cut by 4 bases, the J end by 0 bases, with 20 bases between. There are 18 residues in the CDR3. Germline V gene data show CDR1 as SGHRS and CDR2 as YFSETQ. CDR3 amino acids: CASSIGTLTSIAKNIQYF. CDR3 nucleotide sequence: TGCGCCAGCAGCATCGGGACCCTGACGTCGATAGCCAAAAACATTCAGTACTTC.

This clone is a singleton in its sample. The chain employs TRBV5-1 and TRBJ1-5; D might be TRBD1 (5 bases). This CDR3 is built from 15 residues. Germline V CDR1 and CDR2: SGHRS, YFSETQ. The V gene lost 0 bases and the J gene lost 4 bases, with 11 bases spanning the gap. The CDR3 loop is CASSLAGAGNQPQHF. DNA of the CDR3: TGCGCCAGCAGCTTGGCCGGGGCAGGGAATCAGCCCCAGCATTTT. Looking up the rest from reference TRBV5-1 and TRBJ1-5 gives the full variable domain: KAGVTQTPRYLIKTRGQQVTLSCSPISGHRSVSWYQQTPGQGLQFLFEYFSETQRNKGNFPGRFSGRQFSNSRSEMNVSTLELGDSALYLCASSLAGAGNQPQHFGDGTRLSIL.

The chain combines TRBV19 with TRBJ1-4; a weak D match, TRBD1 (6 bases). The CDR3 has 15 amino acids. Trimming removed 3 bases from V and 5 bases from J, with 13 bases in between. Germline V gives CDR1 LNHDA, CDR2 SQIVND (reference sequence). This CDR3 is CASSIGGAVNEKLFF. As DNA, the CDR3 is TGTGCCAGTAGTATTGGGGGGGCTGTGAATGAAAAACTGTTTTTT.

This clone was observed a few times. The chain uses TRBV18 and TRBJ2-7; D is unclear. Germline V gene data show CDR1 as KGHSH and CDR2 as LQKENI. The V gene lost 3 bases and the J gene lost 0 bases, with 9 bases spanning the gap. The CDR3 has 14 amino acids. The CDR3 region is CASSPGSVSYEQYF. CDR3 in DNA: TGTGCCAGCTCACCCGGCTCAGTCTCCTACGAGCAGTACTTC.

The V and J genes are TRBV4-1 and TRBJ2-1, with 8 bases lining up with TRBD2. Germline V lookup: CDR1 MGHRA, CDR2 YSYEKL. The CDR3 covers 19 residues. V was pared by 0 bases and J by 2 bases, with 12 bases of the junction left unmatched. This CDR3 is CASSQDPMQREIAYNEQFF. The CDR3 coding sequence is TGCGCCAGCAGCCAAGATCCTATGCAGCGGGAGATCGCCTACAATGAGCAGTTCTTC.

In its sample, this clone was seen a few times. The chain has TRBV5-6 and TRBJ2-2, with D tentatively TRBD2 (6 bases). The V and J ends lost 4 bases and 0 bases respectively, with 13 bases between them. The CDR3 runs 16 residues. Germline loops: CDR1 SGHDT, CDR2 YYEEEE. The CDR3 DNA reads TGTGCCAGCAGCCCCGGAGGCGGGACGAACACCGGGGAGCTGTTTTTT. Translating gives CASSPGGGTNTGELFF.

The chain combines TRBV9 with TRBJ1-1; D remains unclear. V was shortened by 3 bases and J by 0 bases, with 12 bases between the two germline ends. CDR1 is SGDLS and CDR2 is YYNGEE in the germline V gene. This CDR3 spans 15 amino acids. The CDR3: CASSAFPGLNTEAFF. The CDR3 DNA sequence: TGTGCCAGCAGCGCATTTCCGGGATTGAACACTGAAGCTTTCTTT.

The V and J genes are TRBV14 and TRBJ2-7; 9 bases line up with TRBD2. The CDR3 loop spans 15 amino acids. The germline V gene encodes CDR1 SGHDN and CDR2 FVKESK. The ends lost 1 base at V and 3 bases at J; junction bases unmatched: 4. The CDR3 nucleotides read TGTGCCAGCAGCCAAGGGGGAGCGGGGGGCTACGAGCAGTACTTC. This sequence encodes CASSQGGAGGYEQYF. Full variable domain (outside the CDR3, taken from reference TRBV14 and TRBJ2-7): EAGVTQFPSHSVIEKGQTVTLRCDPISGHDNLYWYRRVMGKEIKFLLHFVKESKQDESGMPNNRFLAERTGGTYSTLKVQPAELEDSGVYFCASSQGGAGGYEQYFGPGTRLTVT.

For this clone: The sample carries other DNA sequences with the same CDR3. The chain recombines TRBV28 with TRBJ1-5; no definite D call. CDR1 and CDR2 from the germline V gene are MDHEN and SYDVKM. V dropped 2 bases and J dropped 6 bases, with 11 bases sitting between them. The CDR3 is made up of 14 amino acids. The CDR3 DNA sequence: TGTGCCAGCAGTTTACCGACAACGGGTCAGCCCCAGCATTTT. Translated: CASSLPTTGQPQHF.

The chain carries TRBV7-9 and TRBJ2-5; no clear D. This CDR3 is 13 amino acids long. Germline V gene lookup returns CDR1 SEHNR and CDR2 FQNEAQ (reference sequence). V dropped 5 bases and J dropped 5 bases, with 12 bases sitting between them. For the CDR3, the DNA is TGTGCCAGCAGCACGACTTACCGGGAGACCCAGTACTTC. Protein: CASSTTYRETQYF.

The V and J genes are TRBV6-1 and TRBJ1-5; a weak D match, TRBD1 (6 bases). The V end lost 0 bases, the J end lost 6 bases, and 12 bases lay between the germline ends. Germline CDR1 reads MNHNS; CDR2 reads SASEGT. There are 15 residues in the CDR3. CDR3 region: CASSEALGAGQPQHF. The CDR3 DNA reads TGTGCCAGCAGTGAAGCGCTGGGGGCAGGTCAGCCCCAGCATTTT.

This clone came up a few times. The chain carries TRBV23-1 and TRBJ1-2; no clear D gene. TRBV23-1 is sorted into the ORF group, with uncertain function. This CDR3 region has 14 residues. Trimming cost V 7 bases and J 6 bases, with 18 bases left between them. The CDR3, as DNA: TGCGCCAGCAACTCAAGTAGGTGGATCGATGGCTACACCTTC. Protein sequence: CASNSSRWIDGYTF.

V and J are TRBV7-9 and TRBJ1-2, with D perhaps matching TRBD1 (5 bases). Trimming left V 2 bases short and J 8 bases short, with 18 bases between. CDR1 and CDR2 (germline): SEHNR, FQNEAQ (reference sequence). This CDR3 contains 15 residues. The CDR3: CASSLPGASPWGYTF. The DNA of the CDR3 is TGTGCCAGCAGCTTACCCGGGGCCTCCCCGTGGGGCTACACCTTC.

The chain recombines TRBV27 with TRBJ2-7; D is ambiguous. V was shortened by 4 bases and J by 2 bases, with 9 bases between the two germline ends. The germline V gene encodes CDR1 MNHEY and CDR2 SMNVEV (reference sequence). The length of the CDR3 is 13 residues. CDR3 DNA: TGTGCCAGCAGTTCGGACCGTCCCTACGAGCAGTACTTC. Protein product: CASSSDRPYEQYF.

The CDR3 here is CASSPGQGLTNTEAFF. In DNA, the CDR3 is TGCGCCAGCAGCCCAGGACAGGGGTTGACGAACACTGAAGCTTTCTTT. This sequence joins TRBV5-1 and TRBJ1-1, with 9 positions matching TRBD1. With V trimmed by 4 bases and J by 1 base, 8 bases remained unmatched. CDR3 length: 16 residues. Germline V gene lookup returns CDR1 SGHRS and CDR2 YFSETQ. The full variable domain, with the rest looked up from reference TRBV5-1 and TRBJ1-1, is KAGVTQTPRYLIKTRGQQVTLSCSPISGHRSVSWYQQTPGQGLQFLFEYFSETQRNKGNFPGRFSGRQFSNSRSEMNVSTLELGDSALYLCASSPGQGLTNTEAFFGQGTRLTVV.

CDR3 DNA sequence: TGTGCCAGCAGAGCTCGGGAGTATGAGCAGTTCTTC. Its translation is CASRAREYEQFF. The chain is built from TRBV2 and TRBJ2-1; tentatively, D is TRBD2 (6 bases). Trimming removed 6 bases from V and 8 bases from J, with 11 bases in between. The CDR3 spans 12 residues. Germline assignment: CDR1 SNHLY and CDR2 FYNNEI.

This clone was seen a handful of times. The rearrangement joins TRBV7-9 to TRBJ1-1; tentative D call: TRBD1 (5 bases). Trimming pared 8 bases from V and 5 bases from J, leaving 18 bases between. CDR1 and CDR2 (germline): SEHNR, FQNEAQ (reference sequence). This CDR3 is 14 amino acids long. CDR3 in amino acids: CASGFPQEGTEAFF. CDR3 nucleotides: TGTGCCAGCGGTTTTCCCCAGGAGGGGACTGAAGCTTTCTTT.

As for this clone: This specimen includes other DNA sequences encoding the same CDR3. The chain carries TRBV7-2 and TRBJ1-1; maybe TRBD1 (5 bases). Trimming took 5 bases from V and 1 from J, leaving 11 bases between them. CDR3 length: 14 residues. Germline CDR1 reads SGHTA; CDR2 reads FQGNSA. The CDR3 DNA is TGTGCCAGCAGCCCCGGGACGGCGAACACTGAAGCTTTCTTT. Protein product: CASSPGTANTEAFF.

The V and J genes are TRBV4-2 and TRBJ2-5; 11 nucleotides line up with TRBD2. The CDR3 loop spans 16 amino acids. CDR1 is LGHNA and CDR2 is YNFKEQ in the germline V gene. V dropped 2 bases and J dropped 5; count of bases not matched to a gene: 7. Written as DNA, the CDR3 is TGTGCCAGCAGCCAATCTATAGCGGGAGGGCCCGAGACCCAGTACTTC. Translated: CASSQSIAGGPETQYF.

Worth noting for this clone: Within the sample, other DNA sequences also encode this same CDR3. As DNA, the CDR3 is TGTGCCACCAGCCCGTCTACCTGGGGTCAGCCCCAGCATTTT. Residues: CATSPSTWGQPQHF. The chain couples TRBV15 to TRBJ1-5, with D uncertain. The germline gives CDR1 LNHNV, CDR2 YYDKDF (reference sequence). The CDR3 has 14 amino acids. The germline V and J ends were trimmed by 5 bases and 6 bases, with 14 bases remaining between them.

The CDR3 nucleotides read TGTGCCACCAGCAGCTCCCGGGGTAGCGGGGGGACTCTATACAATGAGCAGTTCTTC. It is translated as CATSSSRGSGGTLYNEQFF. The chain links TRBV15 to TRBJ2-1, with 10 positions matching TRBD2. In germline, CDR1 is LNHNV, CDR2 YYDKDF (reference sequence). This CDR3 comprises 19 residues. V shed 3 bases, J shed 4 bases, and the junction held 15 bases outside the gene matches.

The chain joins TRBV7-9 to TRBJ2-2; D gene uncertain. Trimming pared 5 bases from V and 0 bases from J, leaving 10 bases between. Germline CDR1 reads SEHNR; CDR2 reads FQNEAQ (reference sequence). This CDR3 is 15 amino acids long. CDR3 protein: CASSPPVPNTGELFF. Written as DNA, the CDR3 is TGTGCCAGCAGCCCCCCCGTTCCGAACACCGGGGAGCTGTTTTTT.

Here the CDR3 DNA reads TGTGCCAGCAGTTCGGGACCGCTTGGACCGCAGGGTAAGACCCAGTACTTC. This gives the protein CASSSGPLGPQGKTQYF. V is TRBV27 and J is TRBJ2-5; the D call may be TRBD1 or TRBD2 (5 bases each). V lost 4 bases to trimming and J lost 6 bases, with 24 bases between them. From germline, CDR1 is MNHEY and CDR2 SMNVEV (reference sequence). The CDR3 consists of 17 residues.